The 10 T cell receptor beta chains below were found in one sample sequenced in a study of T-cell memory formation after mild COVID-19. TCRdb passed the 5' RACE reads through MiXCR, listing each CDR3 protein once. In the table there are 110,000 or so distinct CDR3 sequences, 20% to 25% of which are singletons. The sample was PBMCs or a T cell subset sorted from them (not recorded which). All receptors come from a man aged 18 to 29 who had mild COVID-19 (a few samples of this study predate the infection). Cell type and time point are not known.

This rearrangement joins TRBV4-1 to TRBJ2-3, with a weak D call TRBD2 (5 bases). CDR1 is MGHRA, CDR2 YSYEKL, per germline. The CDR3 has 17 amino acids. V was pared by 2 bases and J by 2 bases, with 17 bases between. The CDR3 DNA reads TGCGCCAGCAGCCAATGGGCCAGCGGAGCCAACACAGATACGCAGTATTTT. This translates into CASSQWASGANTDTQYF.

V usage is TRBV7-9 and J usage is TRBJ2-7; tentative D call: TRBD2 (6 bases). Germline CDR1 reads SEHNR; CDR2 reads FQNEAQ (reference sequence). The CDR3 totals 12 residues. Deletions cut 5 bases from V and 6 bases from J, with 11 bases between. The DNA of the CDR3 is TGTGCCAGCAGCCGTTCCGGGGGCGAGCAGTACTTC. It encodes CASSRSGGEQYF.

This clonotype was seen a few times. The chain uses TRBV3-1 and TRBJ1-4; no definite D call. Trimming shortened V by 5 bases and J by 0 bases, and 7 bases separated the two germline ends. From germline, CDR1 is LGHDT and CDR2 YNNKEL (reference sequence). This CDR3 is built from 14 residues. CDR3 sequence: CASSEISTNEKLFF. In DNA, the CDR3 is TGTGCCAGCAGCGAAATTTCAACTAATGAAAAACTGTTTTTT.

Notes on this clonotype: Its ends do not fully match the called genes, so a read error is possible. This chain joins TRBV7-2 and TRBJ1-1, with 7 bases that match TRBD1. The CDR3 runs 14 residues. The V gene's germline CDR1 is SGHTA and CDR2 FQGNSA. The CDR3 sequence: CASSLDRENTEAFF. The DNA of the CDR3 is TGTGCTAGCAGCCTAGACAGGGAGAACACTGAAGCTTTCTTT.

The V call is TRBV9, the J call TRBJ2-1; D gene ambiguous. The CDR3 runs to 13 residues. Germline assignment: CDR1 SGDLS and CDR2 YYNGEE. V lost 3 bases to trimming and J lost 8 bases, with 12 bases between them. DNA of the CDR3: TGTGCCAGCAGCGGTCGGGTGTGGGATGAGCAGTTCTTC. Residues: CASSGRVWDEQFF.

There are a few counts of this clonotype. This rearrangement joins TRBV11-2 to TRBJ2-3; TRBD2 aligns across 7 bases. The CDR3 loop spans 15 amino acids. The germline CDR1 and CDR2 sequences are SGHAT and FQNNGV. The trim removed 6 bases at V and 3 bases at J, leaving 9 bases unmatched. The CDR3 DNA follows: TGTGCCAGCAGTCTTCTCTGGGGGGGGACAGATACGCAGTATTTT. Amino acid sequence: CASSLLWGGTDTQYF.

This clonotype was counted only a few times. The rearrangement joins TRBV6-5 to TRBJ2-7; 9 nucleotides agree with TRBD2. J gave up 5 bases and V 6 bases, and 8 bases lay outside the gene matches. Germline loops: CDR1 MNHEY, CDR2 SVGAGI. The CDR3 extends over 14 amino acids. CDR3 in amino acids: CASRSAGGVDEQYV. CDR3 nucleotides: TGTGCCAGCAGGTCAGCGGGGGGCGTCGACGAGCAGTACGTC.

CDR3 sequence reads: CASSPRDRGYDTEAFF. The CDR3 DNA follows: TGTGCCAGCAGCCCGAGGGACAGGGGCTACGACACTGAAGCTTTCTTT. The chain has TRBV14 and TRBJ1-1; 10 nucleotides agree with TRBD1. The length of the CDR3 is 16 residues. From germline, CDR1 is SGHDN and CDR2 FVKESK. The junction had 8 bases not matched to a gene; V was cut back by 4 bases and J by 3 bases. Full variable domain (rest looked up from reference TRBV14 and TRBJ1-1): EAGVTQFPSHSVIEKGQTVTLRCDPISGHDNLYWYRRVMGKEIKFLLHFVKESKQDESGMPNNRFLAERTGGTYSTLKVQPAELEDSGVYFCASSPRDRGYDTEAFFGQGTRLTVV.

This clonotype was counted at least ten times. CDR3 DNA: TGCGCCAGCAGGCTAGCTACTGAAGCTTTCTTT. Its protein product is CASRLATEAFF. The J gene is TRBJ1-1, the V gene TRBV5-1; D is uncertain. Germline V lookup: CDR1 SGHRS, CDR2 YFSETQ. The CDR3 loop spans 11 amino acids. Deletions cut 5 bases from V and 5 bases from J, with 7 bases between.

Many counts were recorded for this clonotype. J is TRBJ2-3 and V is TRBV7-8, with D maybe TRBD2 (5 bases). The CDR3 sequence is 14 residues long. V lost 5 bases and J lost 4, with 13 bases in between. CDR1 and CDR2 (germline): SGHVS, FQNEAQ. CDR3 region: CASSPARGADTQYF. CDR3 in DNA: TGTGCCAGCAGCCCCGCCCGGGGAGCAGATACGCAGTATTTT.